This TCR beta chain was recorded in a study of T and B cells in COVID-19 patients. Multiplex PCR with BIOMED2 TRB-A/B primer pools amplified TRB rearrangements. From the multiplex PCR reads, TCRdb called clonotypes with MiXCR, one entry per CDR3 protein. The profile shows 9,000 to 13,000 distinct CDR3 sequences, roughly 33% of them singletons. TRB was amplified from roughly 250-500 ng of blood genomic DNA. The study, taken as a whole, reports: Of 2,331 TCR clusters found only in the recovered cohort, 25 to 35 had low generation probability. In COVID-19 patients, T cell receptor beta variable and joining gene use was reportedly strongly skewed.

Concerning this clonotype itself: Its antigen remains unidentified.

With 8 bases removed from V and 2 bases from J, the gap between germline ends came to 4 bases. The CDR3 length is 10 residues. Germline CDR1 reads MDHEN; CDR2 reads SYDVKM. This rearrangement joins TRBV28 to TRBJ2-7, with D hard to call. Sequenced input: blood. The receptor was derived from a human donor with active COVID-19. The CDR3: CASGPYEQYF. CDR3 sequence (DNA): TGTGCCAGCGGACCCTACGAGCAGTACTTC.